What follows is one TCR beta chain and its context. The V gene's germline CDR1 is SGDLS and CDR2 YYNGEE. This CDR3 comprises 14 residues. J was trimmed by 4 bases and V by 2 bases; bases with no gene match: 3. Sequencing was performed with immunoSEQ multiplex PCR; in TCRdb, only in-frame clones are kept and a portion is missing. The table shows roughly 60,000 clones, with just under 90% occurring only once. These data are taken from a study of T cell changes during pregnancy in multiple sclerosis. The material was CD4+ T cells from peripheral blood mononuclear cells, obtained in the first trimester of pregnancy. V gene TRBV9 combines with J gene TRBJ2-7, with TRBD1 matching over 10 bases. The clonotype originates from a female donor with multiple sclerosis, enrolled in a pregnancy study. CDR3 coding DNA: TGTGCCAGCAGCGTCGGGACAGGGGTATACGAGCAGTACTTC. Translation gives CASSVGTGVYEQYF.